The entry below describes one T cell receptor (beta chain). There are a few counts of this clone. The antigen this receptor binds is unknown. No much larger clone exists at a distance of one base, and base qualities are not known. Library preparation employed the immunoSEQ multiplex PCR assay. In TCRdb, the immuneACCESS table is reduced to in-frame sequences with V and J assigned. These tables do not hold every clone; where another copy was compared, an unresolved V gene accounts for under half, and the others remain unexplained. The sample profile shows roughly 49,000 clones; roughly 91% of them were found once. Approximately 0.29% of the sample is in the top ten clones. This record comes from a study of T cell changes during pregnancy in multiple sclerosis (dated by TCRdb to the late 2010s). Regarding the research as a whole: In women with multiple sclerosis, the researchers looked at how the T cell repertoire shifted as pregnancy progressed.

From the cysteine up to the phenylalanine, the CDR3 has a length of 15 residues. CDR3 DNA is the only sequence kept; it has 45 bases, read in frame from the first base. CDR1 is given as SNHLY and CDR2 as FYNNEI, both from the germline V gene. Trimming costs V 8 bases and J 4 bases, and their ends lie 20 bases apart. The clonotype was recovered from a female donor with multiple sclerosis, enrolled in a pregnancy study. The chain couples TRBV2 to TRBJ1-2; too little of a D gene remains to name it. This material consisted of CD4+ T cells from peripheral blood mononuclear cells, taken in the second trimester of pregnancy. The CDR3 protein: CASYSGLGRGYGYTF. The nucleotide sequence is given as TGTGCCAGCTACAGTGGACTGGGTCGAGGCTATGGCTACACCTTC.